This paragraph reports one TCR beta chain. Its specific antigen is unknown. Per-base quality was not reported, and no clone a single base away is much larger than it. The same CDR3 arises from other DNA sequences in this sample as well. The data were obtained in a study of blood T cell repertoires in COVID-19 (dated by TCRdb to between 2020 and 2021). With respect to the entire study: Samples from collaborators originated in the United States, Italy and Spain and spanned both the acute and convalescent phases of COVID-19. The repertoires were released in a freely available public database meant as a resource for research on the immune response to SARS-CoV-2. Samples were obtained from the ongoing ImmuneRACE study (first 160 participants) and from 1,254 subjects provided by 6 global collaborators. Nearly every sample came with metadata listing a de-identified subject ID, COVID-19 status, age in years and sex. Where available, HLA class I and class II types were taken from metadata supplied by the sample provider and were not determined by assay-based typing. The prospective study material was composed of cDNA or gDNA derived from T cells, B-cell-depleted T cells, or PBMCs. The dataset comprised deeply sampled blood TCRbeta repertoires from subjects exposed to, actively infected with, or recovered from COVID-19.

TCRbeta CDR3 regions were amplified from genomic DNA by means of the immunoSEQ Assay, a bias-controlled multiplex PCR. For the original study's pipeline: Nucleated cell counts per sample were estimated from amplification of reference gene primers within the assay. To quantify the absolute abundance of each unique TCRbeta CDR3 rearrangement, sequence reads were collapsed and filtered. For each sample, productive Simpson clonality was calculated as the square root of Simpson's diversity index across productive rearrangements. This is the immuneACCESS table as TCRdb keeps it, with only in-frame sequences that have V and J called. A part of the clones is gone; compared with another copy, unresolved V genes explain less than half, and the rest is unexplained. The DNA gave D and trimming, while V, J and clone size come from that table. Recorded for this sample are approximately 200,000 clones; around 84% of them occurred a single time. The biggest ten clones account for under 12% of the sample.

One collaborating source in Seattle enrolled patients while the patients were actively infected and followed the patients over time throughout the course of disease. Collaborating institutions collected whole blood in K2EDTA tubes following their own protocols. For TCRbeta analysis, collaborators shipped samples as frozen whole blood, isolated PBMCs, or DNA extracted from either of those sample types. The cysteine opens and the phenylalanine closes a CDR3 of 16 amino acids. Of all the DNA, just the CDR3 is kept, 48 bases in frame from base 1. Via the germline V gene, CDR1 is MDHEN and CDR2 SYDVKM. V is trimmed back by 6 bases and J by 8 bases, and the junction contains 12 bases that no gene match accounts for. The research as a whole found: How much clinical and demographic metadata was included differed by source and by participant, and the metadata was provided uncurated.

The chain joins TRBV28 to TRBJ1-4, and TRBD1 aligns with 10 junction nucleotides. The TCR comes from a woman of 80 years or more with COVID-19, enrolled during active disease. Material for sequencing was peripheral blood. The CDR3 is CASSRPTGTGVEKLFF. DNA sequence: TGTGCCAGCAGCCGCCCTACCGGGACAGGGGTAGAAAAACTGTTTTTT.